This T cell receptor (beta chain) was sequenced during a study of T-cell reconstitution after alpha-beta-depleted transplantation in children. This clonotype showed up just a few times. The library targeted TCRbeta and was prepared with unique molecular identifiers. TCRdb ran MiXCR on the PCR reads and lists one entry per CDR3 protein. The sample has 500,000 to 600,000 distinct CDR3 sequences, over 25% seen once. This receptor was taken from a boy in the first two years of life with Wiskott-Aldrich syndrome, due to receive a stem cell transplant. Sequencing used PBMCs, obtained before TCRalphabeta/CD19-depleted stem cell transplant.

CDR3 amino acids: CASSLETANEQFF. The CDR3 bases are TGCGCCAGCAGCTTGGAGACAGCCAATGAGCAGTTCTTC. The chain combines TRBV5-1 with TRBJ2-1; possibly TRBD1 for D (5 bases). Germline values: CDR1 SGHRS, CDR2 YFSETQ. The V end lost 0 bases, the J end lost 6 bases, and 7 bases lay between the germline ends. This CDR3 spans 13 amino acids. Full variable domain (rest looked up from reference TRBV5-1 and TRBJ2-1): KAGVTQTPRYLIKTRGQQVTLSCSPISGHRSVSWYQQTPGQGLQFLFEYFSETQRNKGNFPGRFSGRQFSNSRSEMNVSTLELGDSALYLCASSLETANEQFFGPGTRLTVL.